This T cell receptor (beta chain) was observed in a study of CD8+ T cells in alopecia areata. Study as a whole: Once tofacitinib had been taken for 6 to 18 months, 6 months off drug followed.

CDR3 length: 13 residues. The V gene lost 1 base and the J gene lost 4 bases, with 8 bases spanning the gap. Germline V gene sequence: CDR1 GTSNPN, CDR2 SVGIG (reference sequence). TCR sequencing used cDNA made by reverse transcription of extracted RNA. Sequencing used immunoSEQ multiplex PCR; TCRdb keeps in-frame clones, though not all of them. Here the sample spans around 210,000 clones, 50% to 75% being singletons. Treatment meaning: oral pan-JAK inhibitor, 5-10 mg twice daily. The specimen was CD4+ T cells sorted from blood, collected at week 4, from a patient treated with tofacitinib. This chain links TRBV30 with TRBJ2-1; weak D call: TRBD2 (6 bases). This TCR was sampled from a human donor with alopecia areata. The DNA of the CDR3 is TGTGCCTGGAGTGAGGCGGGGTACAATGAGCAGTTCTTC. It translates to CAWSEAGYNEQFF.